This TCR beta chain was recorded in a study of graft-versus-host responses after intestinal transplantation. Study in general: Tacrolimus and steroids were given for around three years to all recipients after anti-thymocyte globulin induction. Broader study findings: Graft-donor T cell macrochimerism in patients accompanied high graft-versus-host to host-versus-graft clonal ratios in allografts. Recipient marrow held GvH clones, some first seen in ileum or blood. Levels of circulating GvH clones at their peak were associated with early post-transplant HvG declines.

As to this clone: The antigen remains unidentified.

The method was immunoSEQ multiplex PCR; TCRdb's version includes in-frame clones alone and lacks a portion of them. Found here are 85,000 to 95,000 clones, around 93% of them singletons; the top ten hold approximately 2%. Here the sequenced sample was unstimulated CD8+ T cells sorted from spleen or lymph node cells, taken before intestinal transplant. This TCR came from a human donor who received an intestinal transplant.

In DNA, the CDR3 is TGTGCCAGCAGTTTATTCGGAGGCGAGCAGTACTTC. This codes for CASSLFGGEQYF. The chain joins TRBV27 to TRBJ2-7; D might be TRBD2 (5 bases). The CDR3 sequence is 12 residues long. Germline values: CDR1 MNHEY, CDR2 SMNVEV (reference sequence). V was shortened by 1 base and J by 6 bases, with 7 bases between the two germline ends.